One and the same sample provided the 10 T cell receptor beta chains below, sequenced in a study of T cells expressing NK-cell markers. TCRdb derives one entry per CDR3 protein from the 5' RACE reads, leaving out DNA. This listing includes about 260,000 distinct CDR3 sequences. Sequencing input: blood T cells: a sorted CD56 or NKG2C T cell subset, CD4+ or CD8+ T cells, or bulk PBMC T cells (not recorded which). These TCRs come from a man between 18 and 35 years old in good health.

This chain uses TRBV15 with TRBJ2-7; checking the TCRdb D call of TRBD1 is not possible without DNA. The CDR3 consists of 12 residues. CDR1 LNHNV and CDR2 YYDKDF come from the germline V gene (reference sequence). The CDR3: CATNEGQGEQYF.

The chain carries TRBV18 and TRBJ1-5; as DNA is missing, the TRBD1 call by TCRdb cannot be tested. The germline gives CDR1 KGHSH, CDR2 LQKENI. The CDR3 length is 15 residues. The CDR3 is CASSPGGGLHQPQHF.

The chain joins TRBV18 to TRBJ2-7. The CDR3 is 11 amino acids. The germline gives CDR1 KGHSH, CDR2 LQKENI. The CDR3 spells CASSPNYEQYF.

The chain's CDR3 is CASSLWVSSISNQPQHF. The V gene is TRBV5-5, the J gene TRBJ1-5. Germline V gene lookup returns CDR1 SGHKS and CDR2 YYEKEE (reference sequence). This CDR3 is 17 amino acids long.

The gene calls are TRBV7-2 and TRBJ2-7; TCRdb names TRBD2, which stays unverified in the absence of DNA. This CDR3 contains 16 residues. In germline, CDR1 is SGHTA, CDR2 FQGNSA. CDR3 region: CASSFLLAGTSYEQYF.

The chain uses TRBV10-3 and TRBJ2-7; TCRdb's D call of TRBD1 is untestable without DNA. This CDR3 has 17 residues. The germline CDR1 and CDR2 sequences are ENHRY and SYGVKD. CDR3 region: CAISEGIRDREYGEQYF.

The rearrangement uses TRBV7-2 and TRBJ2-1. This CDR3 has 20 amino acids. Germline CDR1 SGHTA, CDR2 FQGNSA. CDR3 sequence reads: CASSRLTSISSEPPYNEQFF.

This sequence joins TRBV12-3 or TRBV12-4 and TRBJ2-7; absent DNA, TCRdb's TRBD1 call cannot be checked. The length of the CDR3 is 14 residues. The CDR3 is CASSFFGAGDEQYF.

V is TRBV4-3 and J is TRBJ2-3; the TCRdb D gene call, TRBD2, has no DNA to confirm it. The germline V gene encodes CDR1 LGHNA and CDR2 YSLEER. The length of the CDR3 is 16 residues. The CDR3 sequence is CASSEGTSGIRDTQYF.

The gene calls are TRBV9 and TRBJ1-1; checking the TCRdb D call of TRBD1 is not possible without DNA. This CDR3 spans 14 amino acids. Germline V gene data show CDR1 as SGDLS and CDR2 as YYNGEE. The CDR3 protein is CASSVRAGVTEAFF.